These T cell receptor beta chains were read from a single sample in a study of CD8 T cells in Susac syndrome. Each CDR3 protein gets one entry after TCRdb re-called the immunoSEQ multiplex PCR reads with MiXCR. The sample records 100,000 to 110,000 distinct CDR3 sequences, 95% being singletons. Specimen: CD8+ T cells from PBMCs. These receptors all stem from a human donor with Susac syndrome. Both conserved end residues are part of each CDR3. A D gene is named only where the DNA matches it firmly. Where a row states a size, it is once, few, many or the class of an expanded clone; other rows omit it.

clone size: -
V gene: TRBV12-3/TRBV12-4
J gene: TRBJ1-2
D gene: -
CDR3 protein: CASRLTGYGYTF
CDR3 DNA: TGTGCCAGCAGATTGACGGGCTATGGCTACACCTTC

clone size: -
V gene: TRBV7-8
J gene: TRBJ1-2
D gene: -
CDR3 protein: CASSLAIIGGREGYTF
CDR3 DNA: TGTGCCAGCAGCTTAGCGATAATCGGCGGTAGGGAAGGCTACACCTTC

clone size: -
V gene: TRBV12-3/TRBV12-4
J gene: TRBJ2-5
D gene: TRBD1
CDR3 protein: CASSIGTGRETQYF
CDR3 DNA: TGTGCCAGCAGTATCGGGACAGGGAGAGAGACCCAGTACTTC

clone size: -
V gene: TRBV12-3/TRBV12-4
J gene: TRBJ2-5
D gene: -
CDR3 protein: CASSFPEKETQYF
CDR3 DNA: TGTGCCAGCAGTTTCCCAGAAAAAGAGACCCAGTACTTC

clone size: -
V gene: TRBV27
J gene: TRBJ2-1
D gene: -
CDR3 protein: CASSLVRDNEQFF
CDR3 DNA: TGTGCCAGCAGTTTAGTGCGGGACAACGAGCAGTTCTTC

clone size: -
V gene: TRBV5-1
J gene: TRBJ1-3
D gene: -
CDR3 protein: CASTAWGPGNTIYF
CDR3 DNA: TGCGCCAGCACGGCGTGGGGGCCTGGAAACACCATATATTTT

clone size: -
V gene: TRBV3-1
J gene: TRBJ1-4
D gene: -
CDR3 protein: CASSASGPRNEKLFF
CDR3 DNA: TGTGCCAGCAGCGCGTCGGGACCGCGTAATGAAAAACTGTTTTTT

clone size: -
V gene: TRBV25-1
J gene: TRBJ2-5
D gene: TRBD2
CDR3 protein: CASSEWTSMETQYF
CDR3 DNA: TGTGCCAGCAGTGAATGGACTAGCATGGAGACCCAGTACTTC

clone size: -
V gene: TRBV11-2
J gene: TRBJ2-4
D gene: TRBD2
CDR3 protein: CASSKLAGENIQYF
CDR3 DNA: TGTGCCAGCAGCAAACTAGCGGGGGAAAACATTCAGTACTTC

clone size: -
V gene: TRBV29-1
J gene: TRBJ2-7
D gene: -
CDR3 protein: CSVEEDGVTYEQYF
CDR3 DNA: TGCAGCGTTGAAGAGGACGGCGTGACCTACGAGCAGTACTTC

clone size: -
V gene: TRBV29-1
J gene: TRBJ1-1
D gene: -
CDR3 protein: CSVDGTGEAFF
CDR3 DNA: TGCAGCGTTGATGGAACAGGGGAAGCTTTCTTT

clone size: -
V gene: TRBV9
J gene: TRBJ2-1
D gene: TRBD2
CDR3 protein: CASSVGLAGVDEQFF
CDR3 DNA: TGTGCCAGCAGCGTCGGACTAGCGGGAGTTGATGAGCAGTTCTTC

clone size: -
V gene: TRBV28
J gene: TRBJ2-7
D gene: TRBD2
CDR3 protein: CASSSYGGVPYEQYF
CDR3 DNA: TGTGCCAGCAGTTCATACGGGGGGGTCCCCTACGAGCAGTACTTC

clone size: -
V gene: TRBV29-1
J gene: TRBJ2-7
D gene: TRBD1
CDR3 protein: CSVLGQGDYEQYF
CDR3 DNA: TGCAGCGTTTTAGGTCAGGGGGACTACGAGCAGTACTTC

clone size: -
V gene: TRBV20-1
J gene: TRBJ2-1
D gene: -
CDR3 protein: CSAPRDSGNEQFF
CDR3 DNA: TGCAGTGCTCCCCGGGACTCCGGCAATGAGCAGTTCTTC

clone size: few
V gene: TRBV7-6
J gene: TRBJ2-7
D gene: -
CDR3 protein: CASSLATRREGPYEQYF
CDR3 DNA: TGTGCCAGCAGCTTGGCCACCCGAAGGGAAGGGCCCTACGAGCAGTACTTC

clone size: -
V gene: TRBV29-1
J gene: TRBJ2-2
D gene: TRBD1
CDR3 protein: CSVWGLTGGNTGELFF
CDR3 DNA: TGCAGCGTGTGGGGCCTTACAGGGGGCAACACCGGGGAGCTGTTTTTT

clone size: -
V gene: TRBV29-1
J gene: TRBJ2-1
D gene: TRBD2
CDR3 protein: CSVVPSGVSYNEQFF
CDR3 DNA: TGCAGCGTTGTCCCTAGCGGGGTTTCCTACAATGAGCAGTTCTTC

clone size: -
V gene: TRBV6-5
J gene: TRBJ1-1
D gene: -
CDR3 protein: CASSYGGLGTEAFF
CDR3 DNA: TGTGCCAGCAGTTACGGTGGGCTGGGGACTGAAGCTTTCTTT

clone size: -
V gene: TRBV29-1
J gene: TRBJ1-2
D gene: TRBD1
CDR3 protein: CSVDPTGASYGYTF
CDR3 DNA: TGCAGCGTTGACCCGACAGGGGCAAGCTATGGCTACACCTTC

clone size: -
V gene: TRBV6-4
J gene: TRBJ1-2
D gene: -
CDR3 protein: CASSEARTF
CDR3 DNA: TGTGCCAGCAGTGAGGCGAGGACCTTC

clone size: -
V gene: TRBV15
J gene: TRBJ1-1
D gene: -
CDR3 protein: CATSRDYSTEAFF
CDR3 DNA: TGTGCCACCAGCAGAGATTATTCCACTGAAGCTTTCTTT

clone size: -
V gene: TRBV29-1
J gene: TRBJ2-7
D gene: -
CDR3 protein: CSVAQPYEQYF
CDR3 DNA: TGCAGCGTTGCACAGCCCTACGAGCAGTACTTC

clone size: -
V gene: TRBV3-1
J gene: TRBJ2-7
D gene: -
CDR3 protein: CASSQDVGGGLYEQYF
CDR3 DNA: TGTGCCAGCAGCCAAGATGTTGGGGGCGGTCTGTACGAGCAGTACTTC

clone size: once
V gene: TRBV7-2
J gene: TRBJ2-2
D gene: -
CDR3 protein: CASSPLPKNTGELFF
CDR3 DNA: TGTGCCAGCAGCCCCCTTCCCAAGAACACCGGGGAGCTGTTTTTT

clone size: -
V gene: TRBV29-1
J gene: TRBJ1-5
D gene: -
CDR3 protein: CSVADNSNQPQHF
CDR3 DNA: TGCAGCGTTGCCGACAATAGCAATCAGCCCCAGCATTTT

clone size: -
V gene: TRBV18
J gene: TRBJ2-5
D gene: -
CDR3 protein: CASSPFGETQYF
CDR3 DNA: TGTGCCAGCTCACCGTTTGGTGAGACCCAGTACTTC

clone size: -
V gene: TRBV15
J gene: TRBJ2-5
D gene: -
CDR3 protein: CATSRDIETQYF
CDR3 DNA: TGTGCCACCAGCAGAGATATAGAGACCCAGTACTTC

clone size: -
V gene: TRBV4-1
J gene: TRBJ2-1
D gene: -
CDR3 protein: CASSQGGTVGEQFF
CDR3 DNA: TGCGCCAGCAGCCAAGGAGGGACGGTGGGTGAGCAGTTCTTC

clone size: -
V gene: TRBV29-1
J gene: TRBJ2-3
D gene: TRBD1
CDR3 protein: CSVERGQQRDTQYF
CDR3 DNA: TGCAGCGTTGAACGGGGACAGCAAAGGGATACGCAGTATTTT

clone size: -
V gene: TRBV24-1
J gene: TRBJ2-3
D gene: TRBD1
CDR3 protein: CATSTGDTDTQYF
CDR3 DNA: TGTGCCACCAGTACAGGGGACACAGATACGCAGTATTTT

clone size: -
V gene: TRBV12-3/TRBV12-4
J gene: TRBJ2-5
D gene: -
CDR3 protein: CASNPGDTKRETQYF
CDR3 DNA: TGTGCCAGCAACCCAGGGGACACCAAAAGGGAGACCCAGTACTTC

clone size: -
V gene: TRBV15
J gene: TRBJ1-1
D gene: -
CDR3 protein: CATSRDFLPNTEAFF
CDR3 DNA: TGTGCCACCAGCAGAGACTTCCTCCCCAACACTGAAGCTTTCTTT

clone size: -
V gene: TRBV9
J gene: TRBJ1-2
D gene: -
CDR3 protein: CASSGDGYTF
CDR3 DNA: TGTGCCAGCAGTGGGGATGGCTACACCTTC

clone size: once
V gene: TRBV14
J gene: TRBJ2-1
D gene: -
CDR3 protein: CASSQVQLDYNEQFF
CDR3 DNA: TGTGCCAGCAGCCAAGTACAGTTGGATTACAATGAGCAGTTCTTC

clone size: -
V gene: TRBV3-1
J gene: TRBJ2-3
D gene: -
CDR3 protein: CASSQAGLPTDTQYF
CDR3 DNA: TGTGCCAGCAGCCAAGCCGGTCTACCCACAGATACGCAGTATTTT

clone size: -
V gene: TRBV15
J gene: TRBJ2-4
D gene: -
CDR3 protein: CATSRETSWNIQYF
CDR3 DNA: TGTGCCACCAGCAGAGAGACTAGTTGGAACATTCAGTACTTC

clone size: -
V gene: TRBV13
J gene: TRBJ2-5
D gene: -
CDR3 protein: CASSQRGWQHQETQYF
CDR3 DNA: TGTGCCAGCAGCCAACGCGGGTGGCAGCACCAAGAGACCCAGTACTTC

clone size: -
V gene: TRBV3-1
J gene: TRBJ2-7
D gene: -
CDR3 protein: CASSQDPGRGRGEQYF
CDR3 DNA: TGTGCCAGCAGCCAAGATCCGGGGCGAGGGCGGGGCGAGCAGTACTTC

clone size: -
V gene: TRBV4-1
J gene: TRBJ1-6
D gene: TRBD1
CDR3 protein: CASSPEGAGNSPLHF
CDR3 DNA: TGCGCCAGCAGTCCTGAGGGGGCAGGTAATTCACCCCTCCACTTT

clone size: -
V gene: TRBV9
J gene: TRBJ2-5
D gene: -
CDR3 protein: CASSAATPPETQYF
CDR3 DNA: TGTGCCAGCAGCGCAGCTACCCCCCCAGAGACCCAGTACTTC

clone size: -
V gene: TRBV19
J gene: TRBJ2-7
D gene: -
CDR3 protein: CASSIASRGLDEQYF
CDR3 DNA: TGTGCCAGTAGTATTGCCAGCAGGGGTCTAGACGAGCAGTACTTC

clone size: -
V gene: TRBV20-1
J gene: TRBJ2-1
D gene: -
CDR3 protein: CSARVRGVGAYNEQFF
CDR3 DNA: TGCAGTGCTAGGGTGAGGGGGGTCGGGGCCTACAATGAGCAGTTCTTC

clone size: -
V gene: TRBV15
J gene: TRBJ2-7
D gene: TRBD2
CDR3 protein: CATSRTVLAGEYEQYF
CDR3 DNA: TGTGCCACCAGCAGAACAGTACTAGCGGGAGAGTACGAGCAGTACTTC

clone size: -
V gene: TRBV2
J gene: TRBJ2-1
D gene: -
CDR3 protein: CASNPYNEQFF
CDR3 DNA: TGTGCCAGCAATCCCTACAATGAGCAGTTCTTC